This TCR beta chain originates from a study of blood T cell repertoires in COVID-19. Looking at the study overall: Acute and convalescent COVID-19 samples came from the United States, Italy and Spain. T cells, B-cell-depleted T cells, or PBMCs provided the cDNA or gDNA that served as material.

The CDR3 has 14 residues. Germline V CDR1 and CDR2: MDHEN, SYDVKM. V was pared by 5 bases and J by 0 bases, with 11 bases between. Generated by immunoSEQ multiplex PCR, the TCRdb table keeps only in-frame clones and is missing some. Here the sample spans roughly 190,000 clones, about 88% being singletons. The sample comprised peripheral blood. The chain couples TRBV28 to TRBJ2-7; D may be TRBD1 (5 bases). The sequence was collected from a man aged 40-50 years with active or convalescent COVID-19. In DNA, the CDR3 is TGTGCCAGCAGTCAAGTACAGGACTCCTACGAGCAGTACTTC. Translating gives CASSQVQDSYEQYF. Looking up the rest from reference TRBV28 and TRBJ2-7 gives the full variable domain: DVKVTQSSRYLVKRTGEKVFLECVQDMDHENMFWYRQDPGLGLRLIYFSYDVKMKEKGDIPEGYSVSREKKERFSLILESASTNQTSMYLCASSQVQDSYEQYFGPGTRLTVT.